This TCR beta chain was profiled in a study of T-cell reconstitution after alpha-beta-depleted transplantation in children. For TCRbeta, the library was prepared with unique molecular identifiers. From the PCR reads, TCRdb called clonotypes with MiXCR, one entry per CDR3 protein. The sample yields about 22,000 distinct CDR3 sequences, roughly a tenth seen once. This clonotype was detected many times. This specimen was PBMCs from the stem cell graft donor, taken from the stem cell graft. The source of this sequence is a human donor who donated a stem cell graft to a child with chronic granulomatous disease.

The CDR3 protein is CASSFLGLETQYF. The CDR3 nucleotides are TGTGCCAGCAGCTTTCTGGGTCTGGAGACCCAGTACTTC. This rearrangement joins TRBV7-6 to TRBJ2-5; D is ambiguous. V dropped 3 bases and J dropped 5 bases, with 10 bases sitting between them. This CDR3 has 13 amino acids. Per the germline V gene, CDR1 is SGHVS and CDR2 is FNYEAQ.